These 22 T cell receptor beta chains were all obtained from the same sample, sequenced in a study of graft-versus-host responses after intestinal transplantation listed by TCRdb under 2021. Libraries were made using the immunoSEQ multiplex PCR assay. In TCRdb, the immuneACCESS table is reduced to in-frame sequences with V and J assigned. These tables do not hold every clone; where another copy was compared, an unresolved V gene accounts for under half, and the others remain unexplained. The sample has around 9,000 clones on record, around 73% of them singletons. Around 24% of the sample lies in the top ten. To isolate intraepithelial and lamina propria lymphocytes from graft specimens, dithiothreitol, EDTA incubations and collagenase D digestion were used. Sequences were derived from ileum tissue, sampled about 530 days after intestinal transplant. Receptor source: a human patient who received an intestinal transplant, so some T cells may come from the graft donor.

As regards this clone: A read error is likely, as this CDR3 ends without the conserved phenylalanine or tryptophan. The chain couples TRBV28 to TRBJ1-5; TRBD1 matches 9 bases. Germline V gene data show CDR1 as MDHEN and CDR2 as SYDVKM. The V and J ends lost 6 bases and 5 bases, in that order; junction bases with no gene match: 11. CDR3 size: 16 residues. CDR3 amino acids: CASRAGTGYGDQPQHS. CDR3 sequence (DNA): TGTGCCAGCAGGGCCGGGACAGGGTATGGAGATCAGCCCCAGCATTCT.

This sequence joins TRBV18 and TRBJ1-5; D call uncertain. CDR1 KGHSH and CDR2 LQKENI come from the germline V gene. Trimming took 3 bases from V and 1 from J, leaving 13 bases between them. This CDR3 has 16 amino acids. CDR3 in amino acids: CASSPVGSSSNQPQHF. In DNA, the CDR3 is TGTGCCAGCTCACCGGTGGGGTCATCAAGCAATCAGCCCCAGCATTTT.

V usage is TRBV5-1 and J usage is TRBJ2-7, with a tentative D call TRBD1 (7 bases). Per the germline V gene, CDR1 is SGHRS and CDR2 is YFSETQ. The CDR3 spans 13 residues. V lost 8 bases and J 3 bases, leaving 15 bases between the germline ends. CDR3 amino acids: CASSGGSFYEQYF. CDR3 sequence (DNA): TGCGCCAGTTCAGGGGGGAGCTTCTACGAGCAGTACTTC. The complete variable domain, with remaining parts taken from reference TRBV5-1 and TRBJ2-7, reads KAGVTQTPRYLIKTRGQQVTLSCSPISGHRSVSWYQQTPGQGLQFLFEYFSETQRNKGNFPGRFSGRQFSNSRSEMNVSTLELGDSALYLCASSGGSFYEQYFGPGTRLTVT.

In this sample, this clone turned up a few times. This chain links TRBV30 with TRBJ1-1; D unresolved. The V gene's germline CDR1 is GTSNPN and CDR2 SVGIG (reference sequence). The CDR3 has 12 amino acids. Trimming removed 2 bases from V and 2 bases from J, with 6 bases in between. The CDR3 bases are TGTGCCTGGAGTAGAGTCAACACTGAAGCTTTCTTT. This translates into CAWSRVNTEAFF.

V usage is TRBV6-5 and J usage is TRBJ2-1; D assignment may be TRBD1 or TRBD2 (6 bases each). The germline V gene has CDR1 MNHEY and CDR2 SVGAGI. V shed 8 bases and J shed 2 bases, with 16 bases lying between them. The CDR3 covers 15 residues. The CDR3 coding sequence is TGTGCCAGCGGGAGGACAGTCGATACCTACAATGAGCAGTTCTTC. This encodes CASGRTVDTYNEQFF.

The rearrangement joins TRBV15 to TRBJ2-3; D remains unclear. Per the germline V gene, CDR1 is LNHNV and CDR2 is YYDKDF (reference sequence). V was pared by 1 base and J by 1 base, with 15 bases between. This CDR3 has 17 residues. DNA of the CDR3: TGTGCCACCAGCAGAGGCCCTCGTAAATTAGGCACAGATACGCAGTATTTT. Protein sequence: CATSRGPRKLGTDTQYF. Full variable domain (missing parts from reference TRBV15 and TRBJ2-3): DAMVIQNPRYQVTQFGKPVTLSCSQTLNHNVMYWYQQKSSQAPKLLFHYYDKDFNNEADTPDNFQSRRPNTSFCFLDIRSPGLGDTAMYLCATSRGPRKLGTDTQYFGPGTRLTVL.

CDR3 DNA sequence: TGCGCCAGCAGCTCCATAGGGATGAACACTGAAGCTTTCTTT. This sequence encodes CASSSIGMNTEAFF. This rearrangement joins TRBV5-1 to TRBJ1-1; D remains ambiguous. Germline V lookup: CDR1 SGHRS, CDR2 YFSETQ. The CDR3 has 14 amino acids. V dropped 3 bases and J dropped 0 bases, with 9 bases sitting between them.

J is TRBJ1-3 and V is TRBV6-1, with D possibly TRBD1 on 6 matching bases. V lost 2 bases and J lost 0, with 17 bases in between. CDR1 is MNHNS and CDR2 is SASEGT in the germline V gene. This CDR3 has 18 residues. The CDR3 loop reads CASSEFLGGRYSGNTIYF. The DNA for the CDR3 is TGTGCCAGCAGTGAATTCCTCGGGGGCAGGTACTCTGGAAACACCATATATTTT.

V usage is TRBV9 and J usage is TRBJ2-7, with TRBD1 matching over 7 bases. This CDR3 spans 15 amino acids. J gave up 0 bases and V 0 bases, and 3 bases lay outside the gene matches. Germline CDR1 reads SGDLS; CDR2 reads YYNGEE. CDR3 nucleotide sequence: TGTGCCAGCAGCGTAGGGGGACAGAGCTCCTACGAGCAGTACTTC. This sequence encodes CASSVGGQSSYEQYF. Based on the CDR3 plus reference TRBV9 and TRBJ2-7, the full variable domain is DSGVTQTPKHLITATGQRVTLRCSPRSGDLSVYWYQQSLDQGLQFLIQYYNGEERAKGNILERFSAQQFPDLHSELNLSSLELGDSALYFCASSVGGQSSYEQYFGPGTRLTVT.

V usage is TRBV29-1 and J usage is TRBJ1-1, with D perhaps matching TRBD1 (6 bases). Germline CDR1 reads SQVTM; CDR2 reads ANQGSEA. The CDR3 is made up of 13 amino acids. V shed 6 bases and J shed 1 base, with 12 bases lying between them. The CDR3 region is CSVPGQWNTEAFF. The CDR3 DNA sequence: TGCAGCGTCCCCGGACAGTGGAACACTGAAGCTTTCTTT.

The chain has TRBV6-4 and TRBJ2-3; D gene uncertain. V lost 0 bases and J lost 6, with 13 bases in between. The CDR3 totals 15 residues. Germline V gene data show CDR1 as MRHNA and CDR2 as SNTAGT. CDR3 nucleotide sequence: TGTGCCAGCAGTGACTCGATAGACCCCTCGGATACGCAGTATTTT. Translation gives CASSDSIDPSDTQYF.

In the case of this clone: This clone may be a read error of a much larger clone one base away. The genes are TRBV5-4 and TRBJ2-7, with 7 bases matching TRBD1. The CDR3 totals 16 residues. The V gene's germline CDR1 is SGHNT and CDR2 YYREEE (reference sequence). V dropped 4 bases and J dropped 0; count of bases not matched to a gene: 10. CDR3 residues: CASSQSRDSFSYEQYF. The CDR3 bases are TGTGCCAGCAGCCAGAGCCGGGACAGCTTCTCCTACGAGCAGTACTTC.

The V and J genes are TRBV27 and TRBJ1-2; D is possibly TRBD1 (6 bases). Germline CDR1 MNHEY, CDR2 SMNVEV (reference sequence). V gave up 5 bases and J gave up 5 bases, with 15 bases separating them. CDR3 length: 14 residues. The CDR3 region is CASSAWDNLYGYTF. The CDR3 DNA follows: TGTGCCAGCAGTGCGTGGGACAACTTATATGGCTACACCTTC.

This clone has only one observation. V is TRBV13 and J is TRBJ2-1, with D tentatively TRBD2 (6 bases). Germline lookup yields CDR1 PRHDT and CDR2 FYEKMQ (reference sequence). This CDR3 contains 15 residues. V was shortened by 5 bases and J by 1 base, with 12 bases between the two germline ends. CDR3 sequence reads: CASSPAGFSYNEQFF. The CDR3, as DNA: TGTGCCAGCAGCCCCGCGGGGTTTTCCTACAATGAGCAGTTCTTC.

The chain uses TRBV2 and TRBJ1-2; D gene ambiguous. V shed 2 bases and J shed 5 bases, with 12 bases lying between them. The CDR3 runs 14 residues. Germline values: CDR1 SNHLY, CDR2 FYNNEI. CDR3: CASSEWRPFYGYTF. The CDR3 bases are TGTGCCAGCAGTGAATGGCGTCCCTTTTATGGCTACACCTTC.

The CDR3 sequence: CASSAFTDTQYF. CDR3 coding DNA: TGTGCCAGCAGTGCTTTTACAGATACGCAGTATTTT. V gene TRBV2 combines with J gene TRBJ2-3; D gene unclear. V was shortened by 4 bases and J by 3 bases, with 5 bases between the two germline ends. This CDR3 is 12 amino acids long. Germline assignment: CDR1 SNHLY and CDR2 FYNNEI. The entire variable domain, with the rest obtained from reference TRBV2 and TRBJ2-3, is as follows: EPEVTQTPSHQVTQMGQEVILRCVPISNHLYFYWYRQILGQKVEFLVSFYNNEISEKSEIFDDQFSVERPDGSNFTLKIRSTKLEDSAMYFCASSAFTDTQYFGPGTRLTVL.

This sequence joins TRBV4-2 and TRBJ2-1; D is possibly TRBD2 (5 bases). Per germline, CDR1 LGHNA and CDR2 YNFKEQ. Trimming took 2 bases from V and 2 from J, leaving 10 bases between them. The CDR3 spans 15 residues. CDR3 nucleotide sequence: TGTGCCAGCAGCCAACAACTAGGGACCTACAATGAGCAGTTCTTC. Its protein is CASSQQLGTYNEQFF.

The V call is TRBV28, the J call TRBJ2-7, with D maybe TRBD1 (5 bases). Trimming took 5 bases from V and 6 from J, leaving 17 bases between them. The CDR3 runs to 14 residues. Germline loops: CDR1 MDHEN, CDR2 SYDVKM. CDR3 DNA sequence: TGTGCCAGCAGTGCCTCTATTATTGGGGCCGAGCAGTACTTC. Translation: CASSASIIGAEQYF.

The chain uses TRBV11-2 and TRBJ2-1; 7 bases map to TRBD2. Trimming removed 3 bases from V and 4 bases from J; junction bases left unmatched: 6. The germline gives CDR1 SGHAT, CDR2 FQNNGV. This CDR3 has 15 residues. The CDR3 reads CASSFGLAAYNEQFF. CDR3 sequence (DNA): TGTGCCAGCAGCTTTGGTCTAGCGGCTTACAATGAGCAGTTCTTC.

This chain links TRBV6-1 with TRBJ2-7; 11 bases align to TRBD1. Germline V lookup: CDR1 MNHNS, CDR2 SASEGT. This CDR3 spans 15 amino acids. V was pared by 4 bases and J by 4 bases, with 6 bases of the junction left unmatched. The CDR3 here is CASSARTGGVYEQYF. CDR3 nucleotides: TGTGCCAGCAGTGCCCGGACAGGGGGCGTTTACGAGCAGTACTTC.

CDR3 nucleotides: TGTGCCAGCAGGCAGGGAGACCAGCCCCAGCATTTT. Residues: CASRQGDQPQHF. The rearrangement links TRBV6-5 to TRBJ1-5, with D possibly being TRBD1 (5 bases). The CDR3 length is 12 residues. From germline, CDR1 is MNHEY and CDR2 SVGAGI. V lost 6 bases and J lost 7, with 10 bases in between.

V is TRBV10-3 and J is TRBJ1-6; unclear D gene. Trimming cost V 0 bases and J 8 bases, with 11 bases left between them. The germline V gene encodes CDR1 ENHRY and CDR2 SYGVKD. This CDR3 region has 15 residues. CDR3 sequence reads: CAISESTFFYSPLHF. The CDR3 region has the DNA TGTGCCATCAGTGAGTCCACCTTTTTTTATTCACCCCTCCACTTT.